The 13 T cell receptor beta chains below come from one sample, sequenced in a study of siplizumab effects on memory and regulatory T cells. Sequencing used immunoSEQ multiplex PCR; TCRdb keeps in-frame clones, though not all of them. Of roughly 120,000 clones listed, roughly 94% are singletons. Sequences were obtained from non-Treg CD4+ T cells sorted from blood. Receptor source: a human donor in good health.

J is TRBJ1-2 and V is TRBV30, with TRBD1 as a possible D gene (5 bases). The germline V gene has CDR1 GTSNPN and CDR2 SVGIG (reference sequence). The CDR3 consists of 12 residues. V lost 3 bases and J 6 bases, leaving 11 bases between the germline ends. CDR3 DNA sequence: TGTGCCTGGAGGGGGGAATCTGATGGCTACACCTTC. Translated: CAWRGESDGYTF.

The V and J genes are TRBV5-8 and TRBJ1-5, with D unresolved. Germline CDR1 reads SGHTS; CDR2 reads YDEGEE. The CDR3 sequence is 13 residues long. V was clipped by 5 bases and J by 3 bases, with 9 bases between them. The CDR3 DNA reads TGTGCCAGCAGTCCGGGATTCAATCAGCCCCAGCATTTT. Its translation: CASSPGFNQPQHF. Full variable domain (missing parts from reference TRBV5-8 and TRBJ1-5): EAGVTQSPTHLIKTRGQQATLRCSPISGHTSVYWYQQALGLGLQFLLWYDEGEERNRGNFPPRFSGRQFPNYSSELNVNALELEDSALYLCASSPGFNQPQHFGDGTRLSIL.

The V gene is TRBV6-5, the J gene TRBJ1-2; D is unclear. Germline-derived CDR1 and CDR2 are MNHEY and SVGAGI. V was trimmed by 5 bases and J by 2 bases, leaving 9 bases between them. The CDR3 loop spans 13 amino acids. This CDR3 is CASSRRVNYGYTF. In DNA form, the CDR3 reads TGTGCCAGCAGTAGACGGGTAAACTATGGCTACACCTTC.

The chain carries TRBV5-1 and TRBJ1-6; D uncertain. CDR3 size: 14 residues. Per germline, CDR1 SGHRS and CDR2 YFSETQ. V was clipped by 4 bases and J by 7 bases, with 12 bases between them. The CDR3 nucleotides read TGCGCCAGCAGCACCGGCAGGAACAATTCACCCCTCCACTTT. It yields the protein CASSTGRNNSPLHF.

V and J are TRBV10-3 and TRBJ2-5; possible D gene TRBD2, 6 bases. Germline CDR1 reads ENHRY; CDR2 reads SYGVKD. The CDR3 consists of 16 residues. Deletions cut 3 bases from V and 0 bases from J, with 14 bases between. The CDR3 DNA reads TGTGCCATCAGTGACGGGAGCAAAACATACCAAGAGACCCAGTACTTC. Protein: CAISDGSKTYQETQYF.

The V call is TRBV11-2, the J call TRBJ1-2, with D possibly being TRBD1 (5 bases). The germline gives CDR1 SGHAT, CDR2 FQNNGV. Trimming took off 5 bases at V and 5 bases at J, with 21 bases between the two ends. The CDR3 covers 16 residues. CDR3 DNA sequence: TGTGCCAGCAGCACGAGCGCTGGGGGGAGAGAATATGGCTACACCTTC. It encodes CASSTSAGGREYGYTF.

This clone was seen once. The chain is built from TRBV6-5 and TRBJ2-1; no clear D. V shed 0 bases and J shed 8 bases, with 5 bases lying between them. There are 12 residues in the CDR3. From germline, CDR1 is MNHEY and CDR2 SVGAGI. CDR3 protein: CASSYSGYEQFF. For the CDR3, the DNA is TGTGCCAGCAGTTACTCGGGCTATGAGCAGTTCTTC.

The gene calls are TRBV6-5 and TRBJ2-5; TRBD1 aligns across 12 bases. The DNA end is a closer match to TRBJ2-7, so the J assignment may be wrong. This CDR3 has 15 amino acids. Germline V gene data show CDR1 as MNHEY and CDR2 as SVGAGI. CDR3 amino acids: CASSLGGTGGAEQYF. For the CDR3, the DNA is TGTGCCAGCAGTCTGGGTGGGACAGGGGGCGCCGAGCAGTACTTC.

The chain links TRBV2 to TRBJ2-1; 9 nucleotides line up with TRBD2. V shed 3 bases, J shed 8 bases, and the junction held 11 bases outside the gene matches. Per germline, CDR1 SNHLY and CDR2 FYNNEI. This CDR3 contains 16 residues. CDR3 in DNA: TGTGCCAGCAGTGACCTAGCGGGACTGGGGGTCCATGAGCAGTTCTTC. It is translated as CASSDLAGLGVHEQFF.

This chain joins TRBV18 and TRBJ1-1, with 8 positions matching TRBD1. V trimming: 3 bases; J trimming: 0 bases; junction bases outside the gene matches: 12. There are 18 residues in the CDR3. Germline-derived CDR1 and CDR2 are KGHSH and LQKENI. CDR3: CASSPMKTGDIMNTEAFF. CDR3 DNA: TGTGCCAGCTCACCGATGAAGACAGGGGATATTATGAACACTGAAGCTTTCTTT.

The rearrangement links TRBV2 to TRBJ2-7, with 12 bases that match TRBD2. The V and J ends lost 4 bases and 6 bases, in that order; junction bases with no gene match: 7. This CDR3 is built from 15 residues. CDR1 and CDR2 from the germline V gene are SNHLY and FYNNEI. CDR3 nucleotide sequence: TGTGCCAGCAGTGCCCCCCTACTAGCGGGGGGCGAGCAGTACTTC. Translation gives CASSAPLLAGGEQYF.

The V and J genes are TRBV2 and TRBJ2-7; 10 bases line up with TRBD2. The V and J ends lost 6 bases and 4 bases, in that order; junction bases with no gene match: 9. The CDR3 length is 15 residues. CDR1 SNHLY and CDR2 FYNNEI come from the germline V gene. CDR3 DNA sequence: TGTGCCAGCAGCCGCCGGAGCGGGGGGGGGTACGAGCAGTACTTC. It is translated as CASSRRSGGGYEQYF.

This chain links TRBV5-6 with TRBJ1-6, with 7 bases aligning to TRBD1. This CDR3 is built from 16 residues. J was trimmed by 6 bases and V by 3 bases; bases with no gene match: 9. Germline CDR1 reads SGHDT; CDR2 reads YYEEEE. For the CDR3, the DNA is TGTGCCAGCAGCTGGGGGGACAGTGTTCCTAATTCACCCCTCCACTTT. As protein: CASSWGDSVPNSPLHF.